The clone carrying this TCR beta chain was counted many times. Its target is unknown. The data derive from a study of neurological immune-mediated disorders. Study-wide results and limits: TCR-beta repertoires seemed private in all groups, with no expanded CDR3 amino acid sequences shared.

By 5'RACE with 10-nucleotide random UMIs, the cDNA was made. Using its own MiXCR run on the 5' RACE reads, TCRdb lists one record per CDR3 protein. Among 60,000 to 90,000 distinct CDR3 sequences listed, about 10% were seen once. The V and J ends lost 0 bases and 5 bases respectively, with 10 bases between them. CDR3 length equals 14 residues. The V gene's germline CDR1 is SEHNR and CDR2 FQNEAQ (reference sequence). Time point in this sample: longitudinal time-point 1 (baseline). The J gene is TRBJ2-5, the V gene TRBV7-9; D perhaps matches TRBD2 (5 bases). This TCR derives from a man aged 30 to 45 in good health. The sequenced sample was PBMCs. The CDR3 reads CASSLATTGETQYF. The CDR3 bases are TGTGCCAGCAGCTTAGCGACGACGGGGGAGACCCAGTACTTC.